The entry below gives a single TCR beta chain sequence along with its context. Antigen: not known. This specimen belongs to a study of post-analysis software for immune sequencing data. Broader study findings: Relative to controls, patients had about 5 TRBV segments at higher frequency, with TRBV5-6, TRBV5-1 and TRBV20-1 among these.

Unique-molecular-identifier-tagged TCR beta cDNA libraries were used. With about 0.95 to 11 million T cells as the source, 450,000 to 600,000 cDNA molecules resulted. TCRdb redid the calling of the PCR reads with MiXCR, one entry per CDR3 protein. Of 650,000 to 850,000 distinct CDR3 sequences in the sample, under 60% were seen once. The CDR3 spans 13 residues. Germline assignment: CDR1 MNHEY and CDR2 SVGEGT. V was clipped by 7 bases and J by 2 bases, with 9 bases between them. The chain has TRBV6-2 or TRBV6-3 and TRBJ2-1, with a weak D call TRBD1 (5 bases). The sample comprised blood. The TCR was taken from a girl between 5 and 17 years old with multiple sclerosis. CDR3 in amino acids: CASTRVPYNEQFF. DNA of the CDR3: TGTGCCAGCACCAGGGTCCCCTACAATGAGCAGTTCTTC.